The 11 T cell receptor beta chains in this list originate from one sample, sequenced in a study of T cell repertoires in cytomegalovirus infection (dated by TCRdb to about 2019). The treatment or condition label, read with the paper, signifies: in vitro stimulation with specific CMV peptide epitopes to enrich CMV-specific T cells. Their antigen targets remain unknown. These reads were obtained on an Illumina HiSeq 1500. In TCRdb, the public reads were trimmed at Q25 with fastp and aligned with MiXCR, with productive beta chains retained. Each entry merges the rows of one CDR3 protein and shows their most common DNA and genes. The table for this sample lists roughly 920,000 distinct CDR3 sequences; 30% to 40% of them were counted only once. Over 12% of the sample lies in the top ten. The sample here was cultured CD8+ T cells from PBMCs, taken from culture after CMV antigen stimulation. The receptors here all came from a human donor in good health (CMV status not recorded). Some clones in this sample may be carry-over from other donors' samples.

This chain connects TRBV19 to TRBJ1-5; the D is unclear. V was pared by 6 bases and J by 6 bases, with 15 bases between. CDR3 size: 14 residues. From germline, CDR1 is LNHDA and CDR2 SQIVND (reference sequence). The CDR3 region is CASRRTEDGQPQHF. The CDR3 bases are TGTGCCAGTAGGAGGACGGAGGACGGTCAGCCCCAGCATTTT.

The V gene is TRBV12-3 or TRBV12-4, the J gene TRBJ2-7, with D unresolved. Trimming took 3 bases from V and 7 from J, leaving 13 bases between them. The CDR3 covers 13 residues. CDR3 amino acids: CASSLGPRQEQYV. The CDR3 DNA is TGTGCCAGCAGTTTGGGCCCCCGTCAGGAGCAGTACGTC.

As regards this clonotype: The junction and the germline gene differ at one end; a read error may be behind it. The chain is built from TRBV27 and TRBJ1-4; possible D gene TRBD1, 6 bases. CDR1 MNHEY and CDR2 SMNVEV come from the germline V gene (reference sequence). This CDR3 is built from 14 residues. The CDR3 DNA sequence: TGTGCCGGCAGCCCCAGGGGACGGGGTGAAAAACTGTTTTTT. Protein sequence: CAGSPRGRGEKLFF.

The sample holds a few counts of this clonotype. The chain employs TRBV10-3 and TRBJ2-5; D not certain. The CDR3 spans 15 residues. V shed 2 bases and J shed 0 bases, with 10 bases lying between them. Germline-derived CDR1 and CDR2 are ENHRY and SYGVKD. The CDR3 region has the DNA TGTGCCATCAGTGAGAGGAACCTGTACCAAGAGACCCAGTACTTC. Translation gives CAISERNLYQETQYF.

V usage is TRBV7-6 and J usage is TRBJ2-7, with D possibly matching TRBD1 (6 bases). The CDR3 runs to 16 residues. Germline V gene sequence: CDR1 SGHVS, CDR2 FNYEAQ. With 5 bases removed from V and 6 bases from J, the gap between germline ends came to 23 bases. CDR3 sequence (DNA): TGTGCCAGCAGCCCTGGGACACCTCGGCTCCTCCGCGAGCAGTACTTC. Protein sequence: CASSPGTPRLLREQYF.

This clonotype was found once. Its ends do not fully match the called genes, so a read error is possible. J is TRBJ2-1 and V is TRBV10-3, with D possibly called TRBD1 or TRBD2 (5 bases each). CDR1 is ENHRY, CDR2 SYGVKD, per germline. The CDR3 runs 15 residues. This CDR3 reads CAISEGQGAYNKQFF. In nucleotides, the CDR3 is TGTGCCATCAGTGAAGGTCAGGGAGCGTACAATAAGCAGTTCTTC.

This clonotype was detected only a few times. V usage is TRBV6-6 and J usage is TRBJ2-3; 10 positions agree with TRBD2. The junction had 10 bases not matched to a gene; V was cut back by 0 bases and J by 4 bases. From germline, CDR1 is MNHNY and CDR2 SVGAGI (reference sequence). The CDR3 is 18 residues long. The CDR3 sequence: CASSYSSGGAPAPDTQYF. CDR3 DNA: TGTGCCAGCAGTTACTCGAGCGGGGGGGCCCCAGCGCCAGATACGCAGTATTTT.

The chain has TRBV6-4 and TRBJ2-1; no firm D call. The CDR3 covers 12 residues. The V gene lost 2 bases and the J gene lost 6 bases, with 5 bases spanning the gap. Germline CDR1 is MRHNA and CDR2 is SNTAGT. The CDR3 is CASSDAVNEQFF. CDR3 nucleotide sequence: TGTGCCAGCAGTGACGCCGTCAATGAGCAGTTCTTC.

This clonotype turned up a few times. J is TRBJ1-2 and V is TRBV12-5; 7 bases match TRBD1. V was clipped by 10 bases and J by 4 bases; unmatched bases: 21. This CDR3 is built from 17 residues. Germline V gene sequence: CDR1 LGHNT, CDR2 FRNRAP. The CDR3 DNA is TGTGCTACCTTTTCCGGGGACAGCCCTTTGACGGGCTATGGCTACACCTTC. It is translated as CATFSGDSPLTGYGYTF.

The V call is TRBV18, the J call TRBJ2-5, with 9 bases fitting TRBD2. This CDR3 spans 14 amino acids. Germline CDR1 and CDR2: KGHSH and LQKENI. The trim removed 3 bases at V and 3 bases at J, leaving 2 bases unmatched. Written as DNA, the CDR3 is TGTGCCAGCTCACCGGCTAGCGGGGAAGAGACCCAGTACTTC. Amino acid sequence: CASSPASGEETQYF. Together with reference TRBV18 and TRBJ2-5, the CDR3 gives the full variable domain: NAGVMQNPRHLVRRRGQEARLRCSPMKGHSHVYWYRQLPEEGLKFMVYLQKENIIDESGMPKERFSAEFPKEGPSILRIQQVVRGDSAAYFCASSPASGEETQYFGPGTRLLVL.

The chain is built from TRBV6-5 and TRBJ2-7, with 7 bases aligning to TRBD1. CDR3 length: 13 residues. V was pared by 7 bases and J by 4 bases, with 7 bases of the junction left unmatched. Germline V gene lookup returns CDR1 MNHEY and CDR2 SVGAGI. In DNA, the CDR3 is TGTGCCAGCATAGGGACAGACGTGTACGAGCAGTACTTC. Protein sequence: CASIGTDVYEQYF.